Below are 21 T cell receptor beta chains sequenced from a single sample in a study of vaccination effects on CD4 cells after COVID-19. Sequencing was preceded by expansion of antigen-specific CD4+ T cells with viral peptide pools in the ViraFEST assay. Culture proceeded for 10 days, and CD4+ T cells were then isolated. In the vaccine recipients, nucleocapsid antibodies were negative and there was no prior SARS-CoV-2 infection. These receptors have no identified antigens. Measured with immunoSEQ multiplex PCR; TCRdb has only the in-frame clones, and not every one. Of about 73,000 clones in the sample, around 79% are singletons; the top ten hold roughly 2.9%. The specimen was CD4+ T cells from PBMCs cultured with HCoV-NL63 spike peptides, collected before COVID-19 vaccination. Receptor source: a human donor who received a COVID-19 vaccine.

The rearrangement joins TRBV5-3 to TRBJ1-5; D is ambiguous. TRBV5-3 is flagged as an ORF with uncertain function. Trimming shortened V by 2 bases and J by 4 bases, and 13 bases separated the two germline ends. This CDR3 is 15 amino acids long. The CDR3 nucleotides read TGTGCCAGAAGCTTTAAACACGATGGAAATCAGCCCCAGCATTTT. Residues: CARSFKHDGNQPQHF.

V gene TRBV19 combines with J gene TRBJ1-5; TRBD1 matches 9 bases. V lost 7 bases, J lost 5 bases, and 9 bases stayed unmatched. The germline V gene has CDR1 LNHDA and CDR2 SQIVND (reference sequence). The CDR3 loop spans 15 amino acids. CDR3 DNA sequence: TGTGCCAGTACCTTGGACAGGGGTGCCCATCAGCCCCAGCATTTT. It yields the protein CASTLDRGAHQPQHF.

This sequence joins TRBV7-3 and TRBJ1-1; 7 nucleotides match TRBD1. The CDR3 is 14 amino acids. Germline CDR1 reads SGHTA; CDR2 reads FQGTGA. The junction had 10 bases not matched to a gene; V was cut back by 6 bases and J by 6 bases. CDR3 loop: CASRPAGGAPEAFF. In DNA form, the CDR3 reads TGTGCCAGCAGGCCCGCAGGGGGGGCCCCTGAAGCTTTCTTT.

The chain is built from TRBV9 and TRBJ1-4, with D perhaps TRBD1 (5 bases). The germline V gene encodes CDR1 SGDLS and CDR2 YYNGEE. V was shortened by 3 bases and J by 6 bases, with 15 bases between the two germline ends. The CDR3 runs 15 residues. The CDR3 DNA is TGTGCCAGCAGCGGGTATAGGGCAGGGTATGAAAAACTGTTTTTT. Translating gives CASSGYRAGYEKLFF. Together with reference TRBV9 and TRBJ1-4, the CDR3 gives the full variable domain: DSGVTQTPKHLITATGQRVTLRCSPRSGDLSVYWYQQSLDQGLQFLIQYYNGEERAKGNILERFSAQQFPDLHSELNLSSLELGDSALYFCASSGYRAGYEKLFFGSGTQLSVL.

The V and J genes are TRBV12-5 and TRBJ1-3; the match to TRBD1 covers 8 bases. Losses at the gene ends were 7 bases for V and 0 bases for J; bases not matched to a gene: 11. Germline V gene sequence: CDR1 LGHNT, CDR2 FRNRAP. This CDR3 is 17 amino acids long. The CDR3 protein is CASASGTGFYSGNTIYF. In DNA form, the CDR3 reads TGTGCTAGTGCCTCCGGGACAGGTTTTTACTCTGGAAACACCATATATTTT. Using reference TRBV12-5 and TRBJ1-3 for the parts outside the CDR3, the full variable domain is DARVTQTPRHKVTEMGQEVTMRCQPILGHNTVFWYRQTMMQGLELLAYFRNRAPLDDSGMPKDRFSAEMPDATLATLKIQPSEPRDSAVYFCASASGTGFYSGNTIYFGEGSWLTVV.

Only a few counts were recorded for this clone. The chain employs TRBV28 and TRBJ2-3; 12 nucleotides agree with TRBD1. Germline CDR1 reads MDHEN; CDR2 reads SYDVKM. The CDR3 covers 17 residues. V trimming: 6 bases; J trimming: 4 bases; junction bases outside the gene matches: 11. CDR3 sequence: CASRDSPGTGGPDTQYF. CDR3 DNA sequence: TGTGCCAGCAGGGACAGCCCCGGGACAGGGGGCCCAGATACGCAGTATTTT. Full variable domain (remainder filled in from reference TRBV28 and TRBJ2-3): DVKVTQSSRYLVKRTGEKVFLECVQDMDHENMFWYRQDPGLGLRLIYFSYDVKMKEKGDIPEGYSVSREKKERFSLILESASTNQTSMYLCASRDSPGTGGPDTQYFGPGTRLTVL.

The gene calls are TRBV6-5 and TRBJ1-5, with TRBD1 matching 8 bases. With 6 bases clipped from V and 4 bases from J, the junction kept 8 bases outside the gene matches. CDR1 is MNHEY, CDR2 SVGAGI, per germline. The CDR3 is 15 residues long. This CDR3 reads CASSRDRGGNQPQHF. For the CDR3, the DNA is TGTGCCAGCAGCCGCGACAGGGGTGGAAATCAGCCCCAGCATTTT.

The rearrangement links TRBV14 to TRBJ2-3; maybe TRBD2 (6 bases). Germline-derived CDR1 and CDR2 are SGHDN and FVKESK. The CDR3 totals 16 residues. Trimming left V 0 bases short and J 1 base short, with 11 bases between. The CDR3 spells CASSQDGPGGTDTQYF. For the CDR3, the DNA is TGTGCCAGCAGCCAAGATGGGCCGGGGGGCACAGATACGCAGTATTTT.

The CDR3 DNA follows: TGCGCCAGCAGCTTTAAACTACCGGGACAGAGACTCCAAGAGACCCAGTACTTC. Residues: CASSFKLPGQRLQETQYF. The V gene is TRBV5-1, the J gene TRBJ2-5; 7 nucleotides agree with TRBD1. V gave up 2 bases and J gave up 1 base; unmatched junction bases: 14. The CDR3 contains 18 residues. Germline CDR1 reads SGHRS; CDR2 reads YFSETQ.

This clone showed up just once. The chain couples TRBV19 to TRBJ2-3, with 12 bases matching TRBD2. This CDR3 contains 16 residues. Germline CDR1 and CDR2: LNHDA and SQIVND (reference sequence). The J segment lost 0 bases and the V segment lost 4 bases, leaving 2 bases of the junction unmatched. The CDR3 spells CASSKTSGGSTDTQYF. The CDR3 DNA reads as TGTGCCAGTAGTAAGACTAGCGGGGGCAGCACAGATACGCAGTATTTT. Full variable domain (remainder filled in from reference TRBV19 and TRBJ2-3): DGGITQSPKYLFRKEGQNVTLSCEQNLNHDAMYWYRQDPGQGLRLIYYSQIVNDFQKGDIAEGYSVSREKKESFPLTVTSAQKNPTAFYLCASSKTSGGSTDTQYFGPGTRLTVL.

This rearrangement joins TRBV7-2 to TRBJ1-2; TRBD1 matches at 7 bases. V shed 4 bases, J shed 9 bases, and the junction held 14 bases outside the gene matches. The germline CDR1 and CDR2 sequences are SGHTA and FQGNSA. The CDR3 contains 15 residues. CDR3 loop: CASSSSQTGVGSYTF. The CDR3 DNA sequence: TGTGCCAGCAGCTCCAGCCAAACAGGGGTAGGGAGCTACACCTTC.

V usage is TRBV18 and J usage is TRBJ2-2; 10 nucleotides align to TRBD1. Germline V gives CDR1 KGHSH, CDR2 LQKENI. J gave up 3 bases and V 4 bases, and 2 bases lay outside the gene matches. This CDR3 is 15 amino acids long. Here the CDR3 reads CASSHGTGDTGELFF. CDR3 bases: TGTGCCAGCTCACACGGGACAGGGGACACCGGGGAGCTGTTTTTT.

This chain joins TRBV28 and TRBJ1-2; no clear D gene. With 3 bases removed from V and 8 bases from J, the gap between germline ends came to 10 bases. Germline values: CDR1 MDHEN, CDR2 SYDVKM. The CDR3 covers 12 residues. The CDR3: CASSLALLGYTF. The CDR3 bases are TGTGCCAGCAGTTTGGCTCTGCTCGGCTACACCTTC.

This clone was detected only once. The V gene is TRBV3-1 (or the pseudogene TRBV3-2), the J gene TRBJ2-3, with TRBD2 identical over 8 bases. The germline V gene has CDR1 LGHDT and CDR2 YNNKEL (reference sequence). V was pared by 2 bases and J by 8 bases, with 3 bases of the junction left unmatched. The CDR3 has 13 residues. The CDR3 protein is CASSQPRGGTQYF. The DNA for the CDR3 is TGTGCCAGCAGCCAACCCCGGGGGGGTACGCAGTATTTT.

The gene calls are TRBV2 and TRBJ2-7; 12 positions agree with TRBD2. V was pared by 6 bases and J by 4 bases, with 7 bases of the junction left unmatched. From germline, CDR1 is SNHLY and CDR2 FYNNEI. The CDR3 is made up of 15 amino acids. CDR3 in amino acids: CASSPRTSGAYEQYV. As DNA, the CDR3 is TGTGCCAGCAGCCCGAGGACTAGCGGGGCTTACGAGCAGTACGTC.

This clone was recorded only once. The chain is built from TRBV4-1 and TRBJ2-2, with D unclear. CDR3 length: 15 amino acids. Germline assignment: CDR1 MGHRA and CDR2 YSYEKL. The V end lost 0 bases, the J end lost 3 bases, and 8 bases lay between the germline ends. The CDR3, as DNA: TGCGCCAGCAGCCAAGATTCTAGGGACACCGGGGAGCTGTTTTTT. Amino acid sequence: CASSQDSRDTGELFF.

This clone showed up just a few times. The genes are TRBV19 and TRBJ2-7; D not certain. This CDR3 has 13 residues. CDR1 and CDR2 from the germline V gene are LNHDA and SQIVND (reference sequence). Trimming took 5 bases from V and 1 from J, leaving 9 bases between them. The CDR3 loop is CASSSLVSYEQYV. The CDR3 bases are TGTGCCAGTAGTTCCCTGGTGTCCTACGAGCAGTACGTC.

V and J are TRBV7-3 and TRBJ1-1; D is ambiguous. The germline V gene encodes CDR1 SGHTA and CDR2 FQGTGA. The CDR3 is 16 amino acids. V lost 1 base, J lost 0 bases, and 12 bases lay in between. CDR3 in DNA: TGTGCCAGCAGCTTAAACCCCGCCGGACTGAACACTGAAGCTTTCTTT. Protein: CASSLNPAGLNTEAFF.

V is TRBV15 and J is TRBJ2-5; perhaps TRBD1 as D (6 bases). V was trimmed by 1 base and J by 5 bases, leaving 14 bases between them. The length of the CDR3 is 15 residues. The germline gives CDR1 LNHNV, CDR2 YYDKDF (reference sequence). The CDR3 nucleotides read TGTGCCACCAGCAGAGGAGCAGGGGAAGTGGAGACCCAGTACTTC. This translates into CATSRGAGEVETQYF. The variable domain in full, completed from reference TRBV15 and TRBJ2-5, reads DAMVIQNPRYQVTQFGKPVTLSCSQTLNHNVMYWYQQKSSQAPKLLFHYYDKDFNNEADTPDNFQSRRPNTSFCFLDIRSPGLGDTAMYLCATSRGAGEVETQYFGPGTRLLVL.

For this clone: This sample includes further DNA sequences coding for the same CDR3. The chain is built from TRBV24-1 and TRBJ1-3; possible D gene TRBD1, 6 bases. This CDR3 contains 15 residues. The V end was cut by 4 bases, the J end by 2 bases, with 11 bases between. Germline loops: CDR1 KGHDR, CDR2 SFDVKD. CDR3 sequence: CATSDPRGPGNTIYF. DNA for the CDR3: TGTGCCACCAGTGACCCCAGGGGACCTGGAAACACCATATATTTT.

The chain couples TRBV30 to TRBJ2-3; possibly TRBD1 or TRBD2 for D (5 bases each). Looked up from germline, CDR1 is GTSNPN and CDR2 is SVGIG (reference sequence). The CDR3 runs to 13 residues. Trimming pared 5 bases from V and 4 bases from J, leaving 13 bases between. This CDR3 reads CAWAGDGPDTQYF. The CDR3 DNA reads as TGTGCCTGGGCCGGGGACGGTCCAGATACGCAGTATTTT.